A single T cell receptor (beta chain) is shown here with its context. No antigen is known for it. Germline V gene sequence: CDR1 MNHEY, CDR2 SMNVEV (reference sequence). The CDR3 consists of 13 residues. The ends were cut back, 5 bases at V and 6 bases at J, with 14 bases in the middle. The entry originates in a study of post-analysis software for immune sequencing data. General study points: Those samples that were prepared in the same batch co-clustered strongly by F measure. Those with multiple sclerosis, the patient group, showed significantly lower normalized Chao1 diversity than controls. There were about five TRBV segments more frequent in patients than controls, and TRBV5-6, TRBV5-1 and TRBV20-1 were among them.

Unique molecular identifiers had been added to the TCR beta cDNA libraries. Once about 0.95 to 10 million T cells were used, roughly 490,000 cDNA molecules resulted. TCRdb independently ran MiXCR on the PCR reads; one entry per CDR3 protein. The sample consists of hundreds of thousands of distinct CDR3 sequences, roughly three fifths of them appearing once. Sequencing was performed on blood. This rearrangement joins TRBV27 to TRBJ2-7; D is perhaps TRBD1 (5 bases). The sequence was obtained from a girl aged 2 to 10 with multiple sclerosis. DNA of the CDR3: TGTGCCAGCAGTACTCCCGGACATTCCGAGCAGTACTTC. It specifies CASSTPGHSEQYF.